Detailed here is one TCR beta chain. Antigen: not known. This entry is derived from a study of cytomegalovirus exposure and HLA in healthy donors. Study conclusions and caveats: A few V segments could not be told apart, such as TRBV6-2 and TRBV6-3, and were left out. An analysis that came later showed most CMV-associated TCR beta chains appearing HLA-restricted. Based on reports, TCR beta sequences accurately predicted HLA-A and HLA-B alleles for most subjects.

PCR was performed using 60 Vbeta and 13 Jbeta primers. Sequencing used immunoSEQ multiplex PCR; TCRdb keeps in-frame clones, though not all of them. The sample yields fewer than 200,000 clones, around 83% seen once. CDR3 length equals 17 residues. The sample was PBMCs. This TCR was recovered from a girl aged 2-15 years in good health and CMV-seropositive. The chain is built from TRBV21-1 and TRBJ1-6. TRBV21-1 is a known pseudogene. CDR3 amino acids: CASSKSGVTVSNSPLHF. The CDR3 nucleotides are TGTGCCAGCAGCAAAAGCGGGGTAACAGTCTCTAATTCACCCCTCCACTTT.